The 24 T cell receptor beta chains below come from one sample, sequenced in a study of cytomegalovirus exposure and HLA in healthy donors. PCR used 60 Vbeta primers and 13 Jbeta primers. TCRdb keeps only in-frame clones here, not all; method: immunoSEQ multiplex PCR. The sample includes about 130,000 clones, about 66% of them seen just once. Sequenced material: PBMCs. The receptors come from a man under 40 in good health and CMV-seropositive.

This chain joins TRBV15 and TRBJ2-7; perhaps TRBD2 as D (5 bases). CDR1 and CDR2 from the germline V gene are LNHNV and YYDKDF (reference sequence). The CDR3 is 17 residues long. Trimming took 0 bases from V and 0 from J, leaving 15 bases between them. The DNA of the CDR3 is TGTGCCACCAGCAGAGATAAGGAGGACCGAGACTCCTACGAGCAGTACTTC. Translated, it gives CATSRDKEDRDSYEQYF.

The chain carries TRBV13 and TRBJ2-3; 12 bases align to TRBD2. Germline V gene sequence: CDR1 PRHDT, CDR2 FYEKMQ (reference sequence). The CDR3 runs 16 residues. The ends lost 5 bases at V and 3 bases at J; junction bases unmatched: 6. Here the CDR3 reads CASSLRLAGVTDTQYF. The DNA of the CDR3 is TGTGCCAGCAGCCTAAGACTAGCGGGAGTGACAGATACGCAGTATTTT.

J is TRBJ1-3 and V is TRBV7-9; D is perhaps TRBD1 (5 bases). CDR1 and CDR2 from the germline V gene are SEHNR and FQNEAQ (reference sequence). Trimming cost V 4 bases and J 4 bases, with 20 bases left between them. This CDR3 is built from 17 residues. The DNA for the CDR3 is TGTGCCAGCAGCTCCACCGCCGCTCAGGGTGCGGGAAACACCATATATTTT. Residues: CASSSTAAQGAGNTIYF.

The gene calls are TRBV5-4 and TRBJ2-7, with 8 bases lining up with TRBD2. With 0 bases clipped from V and 9 bases from J, the junction kept 11 bases outside the gene matches. The CDR3 contains 15 residues. CDR1 SGHNT and CDR2 YYREEE come from the germline V gene (reference sequence). CDR3 amino acids: CASSLASGRELGQYF. CDR3 DNA sequence: TGTGCCAGCAGCTTGGCCAGCGGGAGAGAGCTTGGGCAGTACTTC.

The chain carries TRBV5-6 and TRBJ2-5; 11 bases agree with TRBD2. The CDR3 runs to 16 residues. V shed 4 bases, J shed 4 bases, and the junction held 9 bases outside the gene matches. CDR1 is SGHDT, CDR2 YYEEEE, per germline. The CDR3 loop reads CASSARVAGGPETQYF. The CDR3, as DNA: TGTGCCAGCAGCGCCCGCGTAGCGGGAGGGCCAGAGACCCAGTACTTC.

The genes are TRBV29-1 and TRBJ2-1; 8 nucleotides agree with TRBD2. The CDR3 sequence is 15 residues long. Germline-derived CDR1 and CDR2 are SQVTM and ANQGSEA. The J segment lost 0 bases and the V segment lost 7 bases, leaving 8 bases of the junction unmatched. Here the CDR3 reads CSAETGGSSYNEQFF. For the CDR3, the DNA is TGCAGCGCAGAGACGGGAGGGAGCTCCTACAATGAGCAGTTCTTC.

The rearrangement links TRBV29-1 to TRBJ2-2; a possible D gene is TRBD1 (6 bases). V was pared by 4 bases and J by 6 bases, with 15 bases between. The CDR3 is 14 residues long. Germline assignment: CDR1 SQVTM and CDR2 ANQGSEA. In DNA form, the CDR3 reads TGCAGCGTTGGGGCAGGGGTTTCTCCCGGGGAGCTGTTTTTT. This sequence encodes CSVGAGVSPGELFF.

This clone has only a few counts. This chain joins TRBV19 and TRBJ1-6, with 11 bases matching TRBD1. This CDR3 has 17 residues. The trim removed 4 bases at V and 5 bases at J, leaving 7 bases unmatched. Germline CDR1 reads LNHDA; CDR2 reads SQIVND (reference sequence). The CDR3 loop reads CASSKRTGGAHNSPLHF. The CDR3, as DNA: TGTGCCAGTAGTAAAAGGACAGGGGGCGCCCATAATTCACCCCTCCACTTT.

J is TRBJ2-3 and V is TRBV4-1; 7 bases line up with TRBD2. Germline V gives CDR1 MGHRA, CDR2 YSYEKL. The ends lost 2 bases at V and 2 bases at J; junction bases unmatched: 4. The CDR3 covers 15 residues. CDR3 residues: CASSQLGLNTDTQYF. The DNA of the CDR3 is TGCGCCAGCAGCCAACTGGGACTAAACACAGATACGCAGTATTTT.

This clone was counted only a few times. The chain carries TRBV5-1 and TRBJ2-5; D is uncertain. This CDR3 is 12 amino acids long. The ends were cut back, 5 bases at V and 2 bases at J, with 7 bases in the middle. Germline V gives CDR1 SGHRS, CDR2 YFSETQ. The CDR3 loop is CASSIQQETQYF. Here the CDR3 DNA reads TGCGCCAGCAGTATACAGCAAGAGACCCAGTACTTC.

The chain is built from TRBV15 and TRBJ1-5, with D possibly TRBD1 on 5 matching bases. CDR1 LNHNV and CDR2 YYDKDF come from the germline V gene (reference sequence). Trimming stripped 0 bases from V and 1 base from J, with 25 bases between. The CDR3 covers 21 residues. CDR3 sequence (DNA): TGTGCCACCAGCAGAGATTCCCTTGGGGGAGGATTGCCTTTGAGCAATCAGCCCCAGCATTTT. Residues: CATSRDSLGGGLPLSNQPQHF.

The chain links TRBV5-1 to TRBJ1-2; TRBD1 is a possible D gene (5 bases). Germline V gene data show CDR1 as SGHRS and CDR2 as YFSETQ. V was pared by 2 bases and J by 5 bases, with 10 bases between. CDR3 length: 13 amino acids. The CDR3: CASSFDSSYGYTF. CDR3 DNA: TGCGCCAGCAGCTTCGACAGCTCTTATGGCTACACCTTC.

Turning to this clone: This specimen includes other DNA sequences encoding the same CDR3. The chain uses TRBV19 and TRBJ2-2, with D perhaps TRBD1 (6 bases). The germline V gene has CDR1 LNHDA and CDR2 SQIVND (reference sequence). This CDR3 is built from 15 residues. V lost 3 bases to trimming and J lost 2 bases, with 10 bases between them. CDR3 sequence reads: CASSMGTINTGELFF. The CDR3 DNA sequence: TGTGCCAGTAGTATGGGGACAATTAACACCGGGGAGCTGTTTTTT. Supplemented by reference TRBV19 and TRBJ2-2, the full variable domain reads DGGITQSPKYLFRKEGQNVTLSCEQNLNHDAMYWYRQDPGQGLRLIYYSQIVNDFQKGDIAEGYSVSREKKESFPLTVTSAQKNPTAFYLCASSMGTINTGELFFGEGSRLTVL.

The V gene is TRBV9, the J gene TRBJ2-7; TRBD2 matches at 9 bases. V was pared by 0 bases and J by 3 bases, with 13 bases of the junction left unmatched. CDR3 size: 18 residues. Germline-derived CDR1 and CDR2 are SGDLS and YYNGEE. The CDR3 here is CASSVGLGSSGSFYEQYF. The CDR3 DNA follows: TGTGCCAGCAGCGTAGGGCTTGGGAGTAGCGGGAGTTTCTACGAGCAGTACTTC.

This clone was seen a single time. V gene TRBV7-8 combines with J gene TRBJ2-1, with D possibly TRBD2 on 7 matching bases. CDR1 is SGHVS and CDR2 is FQNEAQ in the germline V gene. There are 19 residues in the CDR3. The V end was cut by 1 base, the J end by 5 bases, with 24 bases between. The CDR3 reads CASSLVRTGLRGLNNEQFF. The CDR3 DNA is TGTGCCAGCAGCTTAGTCAGGACTGGTCTCAGGGGACTAAACAATGAGCAGTTCTTC.

The chain has TRBV29-1 and TRBJ1-1, with D possibly being TRBD1 (5 bases). V was clipped by 5 bases and J by 5 bases, with 15 bases between them. The V gene's germline CDR1 is SQVTM and CDR2 ANQGSEA. The CDR3 is 13 residues long. CDR3 DNA: TGCAGCGTTAGGAGCAGGGCAGGTACTGAAGCTTTCTTT. Its translation: CSVRSRAGTEAFF. Full variable domain (outside the CDR3, taken from reference TRBV29-1 and TRBJ1-1): SAVISQKPSRDICQRGTSLTIQCQVDSQVTMMFWYRQQPGQSLTLIATANQGSEATYESGFVIDKFPISRPNLTFSTLTVSNMSPEDSSIYLCSVRSRAGTEAFFGQGTRLTVV.

J is TRBJ2-5 and V is TRBV11-1, with 9 bases identical to TRBD2. The V segment lost 5 bases and the J segment 6 bases; nucleotides outside the gene matches: 13. Looked up from germline, CDR1 is SGHAT and CDR2 is FQDESV (reference sequence). The CDR3 totals 16 residues. The CDR3 DNA is TGTGCCAGCAGCCCCCACCCAGCGGGAGGTGGAAAGACCCAGTACTTC. It translates to CASSPHPAGGGKTQYF.

This clone was seen a few times. The chain has TRBV29-1 and TRBJ1-1; possibly TRBD1 for D (5 bases). The CDR3 extends over 12 amino acids. Looked up from germline, CDR1 is SQVTM and CDR2 is ANQGSEA. Between the trimmed V and J ends, which lost 7 bases and 8 bases, there was a span of 17 bases. CDR3 amino acids: CSARRDAAEAFF. The CDR3 DNA sequence: TGCAGCGCCCGGCGGGACGCAGCAGAAGCTTTCTTT. The whole variable domain, remainder taken from reference TRBV29-1 and TRBJ1-1, is SAVISQKPSRDICQRGTSLTIQCQVDSQVTMMFWYRQQPGQSLTLIATANQGSEATYESGFVIDKFPISRPNLTFSTLTVSNMSPEDSSIYLCSARRDAAEAFFGQGTRLTVV.

This clone was recorded a few times. The rearrangement joins TRBV2 to TRBJ2-6; possibly TRBD2 for D (6 bases). Germline V gives CDR1 SNHLY, CDR2 FYNNEI. The CDR3 is 17 amino acids. The V end was cut by 4 bases, the J end by 0 bases, with 13 bases between. CDR3 protein: CASSARGLPSGANVLTF. CDR3 bases: TGTGCCAGCAGTGCCCGGGGGTTGCCCTCTGGGGCCAACGTCCTGACTTTC.

This chain uses TRBV9 with TRBJ2-3, with 7 bases matching TRBD2. This CDR3 region has 18 residues. V dropped 0 bases and J dropped 2; count of bases not matched to a gene: 12. Germline V gene sequence: CDR1 SGDLS, CDR2 YYNGEE. The CDR3 loop is CASSVGVGRERYTDTQYF. In DNA form, the CDR3 reads TGTGCCAGCAGCGTAGGAGTTGGGCGGGAGCGCTACACAGATACGCAGTATTTT.

V gene TRBV5-1 combines with J gene TRBJ2-2, with 9 bases that match TRBD2. Germline CDR1 is SGHRS and CDR2 is YFSETQ. J lost 0 bases, V lost 9 bases, and 9 bases had no gene match. This CDR3 contains 16 residues. For the CDR3, the DNA is TGCGCCACCTCCATGGCGGGAGGGCCGAACACCGGGGAGCTGTTTTTT. Protein product: CATSMAGGPNTGELFF.

V gene TRBV7-6 combines with J gene TRBJ1-2; 8 nucleotides align to TRBD1. This CDR3 is built from 15 residues. J lost 3 bases, V lost 5 bases, and 8 bases had no gene match. CDR1 and CDR2 from the germline V gene are SGHVS and FNYEAQ. CDR3 DNA: TGTGCCAGCAGCCCGACAGGGGCGTTTGACTATGGCTACACCTTC. This codes for CASSPTGAFDYGYTF.

This clone was found a few times. The chain joins TRBV15 to TRBJ1-4, with D tentatively TRBD1 (5 bases). V lost 0 bases, J lost 4 bases, and 18 bases lay in between. Germline loops: CDR1 LNHNV, CDR2 YYDKDF (reference sequence). The CDR3 is 18 residues long. The CDR3 sequence is CATSRDPRVWKDNEKLFF. The CDR3 DNA is TGTGCCACCAGCAGAGATCCCAGGGTGTGGAAGGATAATGAAAAACTGTTTTTT.

This chain connects TRBV2 to TRBJ2-5; a possible D gene is TRBD1 (6 bases). The germline V gene has CDR1 SNHLY and CDR2 FYNNEI. Trimming pared 5 bases from V and 1 base from J, leaving 11 bases between. The CDR3 has 14 amino acids. The CDR3 protein is CASSPDRIQETQYF. The CDR3 region has the DNA TGTGCCAGCAGTCCCGACAGGATCCAAGAGACCCAGTACTTC.